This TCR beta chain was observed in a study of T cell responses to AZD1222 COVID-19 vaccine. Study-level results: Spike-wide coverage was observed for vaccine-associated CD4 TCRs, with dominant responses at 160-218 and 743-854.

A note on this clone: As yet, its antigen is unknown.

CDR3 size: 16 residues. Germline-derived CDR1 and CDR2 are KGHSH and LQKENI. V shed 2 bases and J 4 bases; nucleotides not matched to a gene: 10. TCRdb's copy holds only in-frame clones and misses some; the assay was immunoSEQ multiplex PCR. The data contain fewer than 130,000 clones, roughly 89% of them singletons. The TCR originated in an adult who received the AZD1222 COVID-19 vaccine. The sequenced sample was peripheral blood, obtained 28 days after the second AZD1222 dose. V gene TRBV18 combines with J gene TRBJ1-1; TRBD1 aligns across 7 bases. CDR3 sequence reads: CASSPYFEGAATEAFF. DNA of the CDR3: TGTGCCAGCTCACCATACTTCGAGGGGGCTGCCACTGAAGCTTTCTTT.